These T cell receptor beta chains were read from a single sample in a study of T-cell memory formation after mild COVID-19. MiXCR was run by TCRdb on the 5' RACE reads, yielding one entry per CDR3 protein. Among fewer than 150,000 distinct CDR3 sequences listed, 14% to 15% were seen once. The sample comprised PBMCs or a T cell subset sorted from them (not recorded which). The receptors come from an adult woman who had mild COVID-19 (a few samples of this study predate the infection). Cell type and time point are not known. The CDR3 runs from the conserved cysteine through the conserved F or W. A D gene is named only where the DNA matches it firmly. Only some rows state a clone size, as once, few, many or a class for expanded clones.

D gene	CDR3 length	V gene	clone size	J gene	CDR3 protein	CDR3 DNA
TRBD2	16	TRBV7-9	many	TRBJ2-1	CASSPRTSGGGVEQFF	TGTGCCAGCAGCCCTAGGACTAGCGGGGGCGGCGTTGAGCAGTTCTTC
.	15	TRBV18	many	TRBJ2-2	CASSPSNYLAGELFF	TGTGCCAGCTCACCCTCCAACTATCTCGCCGGGGAGCTGTTTTTT
TRBD1	14	TRBV4-1	.	TRBJ1-1	CASSQRDRYTEAFF	TGCGCCAGCAGCCAGCGGGACAGATACACTGAAGCTTTCTTT
TRBD1	15	TRBV25-1	.	TRBJ1-2	CASSARDRENYGYTF	TGTGCCAGCAGTGCCCGGGACAGGGAAAACTATGGCTACACCTTC
TRBD1	15	TRBV7-9	few	TRBJ2-1	CASSFDRGFYNEQFF	TGTGCCAGCAGCTTCGACAGGGGATTCTACAATGAGCAGTTCTTC
TRBD2	16	TRBV15	once	TRBJ2-7	CATSPRLAGSPYEQYF	TGTGCCACCAGCCCACGACTAGCGGGTTCCCCCTACGAGCAGTACTTC
TRBD1	15	TRBV5-1	few	TRBJ2-5	CASSLDAGGQETQYF	TGCGCCAGCAGCTTGGATGCAGGGGGCCAAGAGACCCAGTACTTC
TRBD2	21	TRBV4-1	few	TRBJ2-1	CASSQRFTSGGFPSSYNEQFF	TGCGCCAGCAGCCAGCGCTTCACTAGCGGGGGGTTCCCGAGCTCCTACAATGAGCAGTTCTTC
TRBD1	16	TRBV18	.	TRBJ1-1	CASSPPLTGVDTEAFF	TGTGCCAGCTCACCACCGCTGACAGGGGTTGACACTGAAGCTTTCTTT
.	14	TRBV7-2	many	TRBJ2-1	CASSIGTSADEQFF	TGTGCCAGCAGCATCGGGACTTCGGCGGATGAGCAGTTCTTC
.	14	TRBV24-1	many	TRBJ1-5	CATSDPGQGQPQHF	TGTGCCACCAGTGATCCAGGGCAGGGCCAGCCCCAGCATTTT
TRBD1	14	TRBV6-5	.	TRBJ2-2	CASSLQGASGELFF	TGTGCCAGCAGTTTACAGGGGGCAAGCGGGGAGCTGTTTTTT
.	12	TRBV3-1	.	TRBJ2-3	CASSQSPDTQYF	TGTGCCAGCAGCCAATCACCGGATACGCAGTATTTT
.	16	TRBV6-5	few	TRBJ2-1	CASSTPLREGGNEQFF	TGTGCCAGCAGCACCCCACTTAGGGAGGGGGGCAATGAGCAGTTCTTC
.	14	TRBV18	.	TRBJ2-1	CASSPNGHGDEQFF	TGTGCCAGCTCACCAAACGGGCATGGGGATGAGCAGTTCTTC
.	14	TRBV19	.	TRBJ2-3	CASSIWDLADTQYF	TGTGCCAGTAGTATCTGGGACTTAGCAGATACGCAGTATTTT
.	15	TRBV6-5	.	TRBJ2-5	CASSFSGPGEETQYF	TGTGCCAGCAGTTTCTCGGGACCAGGGGAAGAGACCCAGTACTTC
.	14	TRBV4-3	.	TRBJ2-1	CASSQEFRANEQFF	TGCGCCAGCAGCCAAGAGTTTAGAGCGAATGAGCAGTTCTTC
.	16	TRBV6-5	.	TRBJ2-7	CASSPFSTAYSYEQYF	TGTGCCAGCAGTCCCTTCTCGACAGCATATTCCTACGAGCAGTACTTC
.	13	TRBV7-2	once	TRBJ1-1	CASSLLENTEAFF	TGTGCCAGCAGCTTATTGGAGAACACTGAAGCTTTCTTT
TRBD2	15	TRBV7-6	.	TRBJ2-1	CASSPRGLAGNEQFF	TGTGCCAGCAGCCCCCGAGGACTAGCGGGCAATGAGCAGTTCTTC
.	14	TRBV12-3/TRBV12-4	.	TRBJ1-2	CASSLKEASGGYTF	TGTGCCAGCAGTTTAAAAGAGGCTTCGGGTGGCTACACCTTC
.	18	TRBV24-1	few	TRBJ2-6	CATGPGHRVTAGANVLTF	TGTGCCACCGGCCCAGGACACAGGGTAACAGCTGGGGCCAACGTCCTGACTTTC
TRBD1	15	TRBV14	.	TRBJ2-7	CASSSRPGQPYEQYF	TGTGCCAGCAGCTCCCGTCCGGGACAGCCCTACGAGCAGTACTTC
TRBD2	13	TRBV12-3/TRBV12-4	few	TRBJ2-7	CASSLGRMGGKYF	TGTGCCAGCAGTTTAGGGAGGATGGGAGGGAAGTACTTC
TRBD2	19	TRBV7-2	.	TRBJ2-3	CASSFVSWREGSSTDTQYF	TGTGCCAGCAGCTTTGTTTCCTGGCGGGAGGGATCTAGCACAGATACGCAGTATTTT
.	15	TRBV7-7	few	TRBJ2-7	CASSEFPTELYEQYF	TGTGCCAGCAGCGAGTTCCCGACAGAGCTCTACGAGCAGTACTTC
.	16	TRBV5-1	.	TRBJ2-2	CASSFTGAPGTGELFF	TGCGCCAGCAGCTTCACCGGGGCCCCCGGGACCGGGGAGCTGTTTTTT
.	17	TRBV7-8	few	TRBJ2-2	CASSSILGGLRSGELFF	TGTGCCAGCAGTTCAATCTTGGGGGGGCTAAGGTCCGGGGAGCTGTTTTTT
.	15	TRBV9	.	TRBJ2-1	CASSVVLAGHNEQFF	TGTGCCAGCAGCGTAGTACTAGCAGGGCACAATGAGCAGTTCTTC
.	15	TRBV19	few	TRBJ2-3	CASSDRLGSTDTQYF	TGTGCCAGTAGTGACAGGCTAGGGTCCACAGATACGCAGTATTTT
.	13	TRBV12-3/TRBV12-4	few	TRBJ2-7	CASSLPNTDEQYF	TGTGCCAGCAGTTTACCCAACACGGACGAGCAGTACTTC
.	13	TRBV19	few	TRBJ1-2	CASSAGTDYGYTF	TGTGCCAGTAGTGCCGGGACGGATTATGGCTACACCTTC
.	12	TRBV29-1	few	TRBJ1-2	CSVDPGPYGYTF	TGCAGCGTTGACCCGGGCCCCTATGGCTACACCTTC
TRBD2	16	TRBV4-1	.	TRBJ2-1	CASSLSGGVGGNEQFF	TGCGCCAGCAGCCTCTCCGGGGGGGTAGGAGGCAATGAGCAGTTCTTC
.	14	TRBV7-9	.	TRBJ2-7	CASSRRDRNYEQYF	TGTGCCAGCAGCCGCCGGGACCGAAACTACGAGCAGTACTTC
TRBD2	20	TRBV12-3/TRBV12-4	medium-sized	TRBJ2-1	CASSSHSGGTLYKVYNEQFF	TGTGCCAGCAGTTCACATAGCGGGGGTACACTATATAAAGTCTACAATGAGCAGTTCTTC
TRBD2	15	TRBV7-8	.	TRBJ2-1	CASKDTSGSYNEQFF	TGTGCCAGCAAAGATACTAGCGGGAGTTACAATGAGCAGTTCTTC
TRBD2	15	TRBV29-1	.	TRBJ2-3	CSVETPSGITDTQYF	TGCAGCGTTGAAACCCCTAGCGGGATAACAGATACGCAGTATTTT
.	17	TRBV5-1	.	TRBJ2-3	CASSAPDGTLITDTQYF	TGCGCCAGCAGCGCACCAGACGGGACTCTCATCACAGATACGCAGTATTTT
TRBD1	13	TRBV29-1	few	TRBJ2-7	CSVTWTGVYEQYF	TGCAGCGTTACCTGGACAGGGGTCTACGAGCAGTACTTC